The present T cell receptor (beta chain) was sequenced within a study of blood T cell repertoires in COVID-19. At the level of the study: The United States, Italy and Spain provided the acute and convalescent COVID-19 samples. Sample material is recorded as cDNA or gDNA derived from T cells, B-cell-depleted T cells, or PBMCs.

V gave up 2 bases and J gave up 0 bases; unmatched junction bases: 1. The CDR3 totals 16 residues. In germline, CDR1 is KGHSH, CDR2 LQKENI. Per the original methods: For nucleated cells, counts were estimated from reference gene primer amplification. Sequencing was performed with immunoSEQ multiplex PCR; in TCRdb, only in-frame clones are kept and a portion is missing. V and J calls and clone size are copied from that table; D and trimming were computed from the DNA. This sample has fewer than 75,000 clones; about 91% occur once, and the top ten carry roughly 9.6%. The TCR comes from a man older than 75 with acute or convalescent COVID-19. Sequences were obtained from peripheral blood. The chain has TRBV18 and TRBJ2-6; TRBD1 agrees at 7 bases. Here the CDR3 DNA reads TGTGCCAGCTCACCAGGGACAGTCTCTGGGGCCAACGTCCTGACTTTC. Its protein product is CASSPGTVSGANVLTF.